A selection of T cell receptor beta chains follows, all from one sample in a study of blood T cell repertoires in COVID-19. Some clones are missing from TCRdb's copy, which holds only in-frame ones; the method was immunoSEQ multiplex PCR. The sample contains approximately 120,000 clones, 84% of which appear only once. Sequenced input: peripheral blood. These receptors were collected from an elderly woman with active or convalescent COVID-19. Each CDR3 is given with its conserved first and last residue. The order of the fields is clone size, V gene, J gene, D gene, CDR3 protein, CDR3 DNA. A D gene is named only where the DNA matches it firmly. Size is omitted from some rows. Given values are once, few, many or a class for expanded clones.

few	TRBV6-6	TRBJ2-7	TRBD1	CASSLGQGGYEQYF	TGTGCCAGCAGCCTTGGACAGGGTGGCTACGAGCAGTACTTC
.	TRBV19	TRBJ2-5	TRBD2	CASSIDASGPSQETQYF	TGTGCCAGTAGTATAGATGCTAGCGGGCCCTCCCAAGAGACCCAGTACTTC
.	TRBV11-1	TRBJ2-5	TRBD2	CASSLEASGQETQYF	TGTGCCAGCAGCTTAGAGGCTAGCGGACAAGAGACCCAGTACTTC
once	TRBV29-1	TRBJ2-2	.	CSVDEQRNTGELFF	TGCAGCGTTGATGAGCAAAGAAACACCGGGGAGCTGTTTTTT
.	TRBV28	TRBJ1-2	TRBD1	CASSLSDRGRGGYTF	TGTGCCAGCAGTTTATCGGACAGGGGGCGCGGTGGCTACACCTTC
.	TRBV11-2	TRBJ2-2	.	CASSSQGNTGELFF	TGTGCCAGCAGCAGCCAGGGGAACACCGGGGAGCTGTTTTTT
few	TRBV4-2	TRBJ2-7	.	CASSQGYSGLSYEQYF	TGTGCCAGCAGCCAAGGCTACTCGGGACTCTCCTACGAGCAGTACTTC
.	TRBV24-1	TRBJ2-2	.	CATSDPRAGGLTGELFF	TGTGCCACCAGTGATCCCCGAGCAGGGGGGTTGACCGGGGAGCTGTTTTTT
.	TRBV14	TRBJ2-3	TRBD2	CASSQDLGGTQYF	TGTGCCAGCAGCCAAGATCTGGGGGGGACGCAGTATTTT
.	TRBV10-2	TRBJ1-5	.	CASSEWQTRSNQPQHF	TGCGCCAGCAGTGAATGGCAGACTCGTTCCAATCAGCCCCAGCATTTT
.	TRBV6-5	TRBJ2-1	TRBD1	CASSLGQGGYNEQFF	TGTGCCAGCAGCCTCGGACAGGGCGGGTACAATGAGCAGTTCTTC
once	TRBV2	TRBJ2-1	.	CASSVARIDNEQFF	TGTGCCAGCAGTGTAGCTAGAATTGACAATGAGCAGTTCTTC
.	TRBV15	TRBJ2-7	TRBD2	CATSEGLAYEQYF	TGTGCCACCAGCGAGGGACTAGCCTACGAGCAGTACTTC
.	TRBV7-3	TRBJ1-1	TRBD1	CASSPSGQEAFF	TGTGCCAGCAGCCCATCGGGACAGGAAGCTTTCTTT
.	TRBV10-2	TRBJ1-5	.	CASSESGEVKENF	TGCGCCAGCAGTGAGTCAGGGGAGGTGAAGGAAAATTTT
.	TRBV28	TRBJ2-1	TRBD2	CASSFEVAGFYEQFF	TGTGCCAGCAGTTTTGAGGTAGCGGGATTCTATGAGCAGTTCTTC
.	TRBV10-3	TRBJ1-3	TRBD1	CAMGGQASGNTIYF	TGTGCCATGGGGGGACAGGCCTCTGGAAACACCATATATTTT
.	TRBV5-6	TRBJ1-1	TRBD1	CASSPQEGAVGFAEAFF	TGTGCCAGCAGCCCCCAGGAGGGGGCGGTTGGTTTTGCTGAAGCTTTCTTT
.	TRBV6-2/TRBV6-3	TRBJ2-7	TRBD2	CASSPLSGRTYEQYF	TGTGCCAGCAGTCCATTAAGCGGGAGAACTTACGAGCAGTACTTC
.	TRBV19	TRBJ2-3	.	CASSRPRGRESTDTQYF	TGTGCCAGTAGTAGACCCCGGGGTAGGGAGAGCACAGATACGCAGTATTTT
.	TRBV24-1	TRBJ2-5	TRBD1	CATQQGPQETQYF	TGTGCCACCCAACAGGGGCCCCAAGAGACCCAGTACTTC
once	TRBV5-6	TRBJ1-5	.	CASSWGGRFSNQPQHF	TGTGCCAGCAGCTGGGGGGGCCGGTTTAGCAATCAGCCCCAGCATTTT
.	TRBV4-1	TRBJ1-4	.	CASSYPGSTNEKLFF	TGCGCCAGCAGCTATCCGGGATCTACTAATGAAAAACTGTTTTTT
.	TRBV15	TRBJ1-1	.	CATSRDPGVTEAFF	TGTGCCACCAGCAGAGATCCAGGGGTCACTGAAGCTTTCTTT
.	TRBV10-3	TRBJ2-1	TRBD1	CAISGQGYVGDNEQFF	TGTGCCATCAGTGGACAGGGCTACGTTGGGGACAATGAGCAGTTCTTC
.	TRBV19	TRBJ2-2	TRBD2	CASASGMNTGELFF	TGTGCCAGTGCTAGCGGGATGAACACCGGGGAGCTGTTTTTT
.	TRBV12-3/TRBV12-4	TRBJ1-2	TRBD1	CASSLEGAYGYTF	TGTGCCAGCAGTTTAGAGGGGGCCTATGGCTACACCTTC
.	TRBV29-1	TRBJ2-3	TRBD1	CSYLRGQGARTDTQYF	TGCAGCTACCTTCGGGGGCAGGGGGCGCGCACAGATACGCAGTATTTT
once	TRBV28	TRBJ2-2	TRBD1	CASSFKDRVWTGELFF	TGTGCCAGCAGTTTTAAGGACAGGGTTTGGACCGGGGAGCTGTTTTTT
.	TRBV3-1/TRBV3-2	TRBJ1-2	.	CASSQTGFGYTF	TGTGCCAGCAGCCAAACAGGCTTTGGCTACACCTTC
.	TRBV5-1	TRBJ2-7	TRBD2	CASSYVSPIAGKSYEQYF	TGCGCCAGCAGCTATGTATCCCCCATAGCGGGAAAGTCCTACGAGCAGTACTTC
.	TRBV10-3	TRBJ1-1	.	CAISDSRGTPNTEAFF	TGTGCCATCAGTGACTCCCGCGGGACGCCGAACACTGAAGCTTTCTTT
.	TRBV28	TRBJ1-5	TRBD1	CASSSRQGRYSNQPQHF	TGTGCCAGCAGTTCCCGACAGGGAAGGTATAGCAATCAGCCCCAGCATTTT
.	TRBV24-1	TRBJ2-2	.	CATSDRLLQATGELFF	TGTGCCACCAGTGATCGCTTACTACAGGCTACCGGGGAGCTGTTTTTT
.	TRBV27	TRBJ2-2	TRBD2	CASSLRAGLAGVGELFF	TGTGCCAGCAGTTTAAGGGCGGGACTAGCGGGAGTGGGGGAGCTGTTTTTT
.	TRBV27	TRBJ2-7	TRBD2	CASSIGTSLEQYF	TGTGCCAGCAGTATCGGGACTAGCCTCGAGCAGTACTTC
few	TRBV25-1	TRBJ1-4	.	CASTPTAVDEKLFF	TGTGCCAGCACCCCGACAGCTGTGGATGAAAAACTGTTTTTT
.	TRBV5-5	TRBJ2-1	TRBD1	CASSNGTASSYNEQFF	TGTGCCAGCAGCAACGGGACAGCCTCGTCCTACAATGAGCAGTTCTTC
.	TRBV11-3	TRBJ1-1	.	CASSLGRYTEAFF	TGTGCCAGCAGCTTAGGGCGGTACACTGAAGCTTTCTTT
.	TRBV7-9	TRBJ1-1	.	CAFGGNTEAFF	TGTGCCTTTGGCGGGAACACTGAAGCTTTCTTT
.	TRBV30	TRBJ1-5	.	CAWGGRSSNQPQHF	TGTGCCTGGGGGGGGAGGTCGAGCAATCAGCCCCAGCATTTT
.	TRBV5-6	TRBJ1-4	TRBD1	CASSLKRGQALGKLFF	TGTGCCAGCAGCTTGAAGAGGGGACAGGCCTTAGGAAAACTGTTTTTT
.	TRBV29-1	TRBJ2-1	TRBD2	CSVEGSPGGYNEQFF	TGCAGCGTTGAGGGTTCTCCGGGGGGGTACAATGAGCAGTTCTTC
.	TRBV18	TRBJ2-3	.	CASSQSFSTDTQYF	TGTGCCAGCTCACAAAGCTTTAGCACAGATACGCAGTATTTT
.	TRBV28	TRBJ1-5	TRBD1	CASSAGTGGNQPQHF	TGTGCCAGCAGTGCCGGGACAGGGGGCAATCAGCCCCAGCATTTT
.	TRBV5-6	TRBJ2-3	.	CASSKDVSGDTDTQYF	TGTGCCAGCAGCAAGGATGTTTCAGGGGACACAGATACGCAGTATTTT
.	TRBV18	TRBJ2-7	.	CASSPPSGSLHEQYF	TGTGCCAGCTCACCACCCTCCGGGAGCTTGCACGAGCAGTACTTC
.	TRBV5-1	TRBJ2-1	.	CASSLGQGPYNEQFF	TGCGCCAGCAGCTTGGGCCAGGGGCCCTACAATGAGCAGTTCTTC
.	TRBV10-3	TRBJ1-1	TRBD1	CAISAPTGASLNTEAFF	TGTGCCATCAGTGCGCCCACAGGGGCCAGCCTAAACACTGAAGCTTTCTTT
once	TRBV5-6	TRBJ1-5	.	CASSLILRTATHGNQPQHF	TGTGCCAGCAGCTTGATCCTCCGGACAGCGACGCATGGAAATCAGCCCCAGCATTTT
.	TRBV27	TRBJ1-4	.	CASRISRGNEKLFF	TGTGCCAGCAGAATCTCCAGGGGTAATGAAAAACTGTTTTTT
once	TRBV10-3	TRBJ2-3	TRBD1	CAIRDRVGDTQYF	TGTGCCATCAGAGACAGGGTTGGAGATACGCAGTATTTT
few	TRBV4-1	TRBJ2-6	.	CASSPQWPGPGANVLTF	TGCGCCAGCAGCCCCCAATGGCCAGGTCCTGGGGCCAACGTCCTGACTTTC